This T cell receptor beta chain was documented in a study of PD-1 blockade in classical Hodgkin lymphoma. General observations from the study: At baseline, newly diagnosed patients reportedly showed less TCR diversity than healthy donors.

This table comes from immunoSEQ multiplex PCR, and its TCRdb copy is limited to in-frame clones, with some not included. The table has about 47,000 clones, nearly 80% seen once; the top ten hold around 20%. CDR1 LNHDA and CDR2 SQIVND come from the germline V gene (reference sequence). The CDR3 length is 17 residues. V was clipped by 2 bases and J by 0 bases, with 14 bases between them. Time point noted: cycle 4 day 1 (C4D1), after 6 weeks of nivolumab. Brentuximab vedotin exposure varied, and every patient relapsed after autologous stem cell transplantation. This clone turned up a few times. Its antigen remains unidentified.

The V call is TRBV19, the J call TRBJ2-4; the D is unclear. Sample: peripheral blood mononuclear cells (PBMCs), taken before the fourth cycle of nivolumab. The sequence came from a human donor with classical Hodgkin lymphoma. CDR3 DNA: TGTGCCAGTAGTATATCGGGCAGAACCTTAGCCAAAAACATTCAGTACTTC. Residues: CASSISGRTLAKNIQYF. Using reference TRBV19 and TRBJ2-4 for the parts outside the CDR3, the full variable domain is DGGITQSPKYLFRKEGQNVTLSCEQNLNHDAMYWYRQDPGQGLRLIYYSQIVNDFQKGDIAEGYSVSREKKESFPLTVTSAQKNPTAFYLCASSISGRTLAKNIQYFGAGTRLSVL.